The sequence of this T cell receptor beta chain was determined in a study of T cell responses to AZD1222 COVID-19 vaccine. The study, taken as a whole, reports: Spike-specific TCR breadth rose after two AZD1222 doses, and depth rose as well.

Produced via immunoSEQ multiplex PCR; TCRdb's table is partial and in-frame only. The sample carries about 83,000 clones, 88% recorded once. Of note for this clone: Its antigen is as yet unknown.

Trimming took 5 bases from V and 0 from J, leaving 17 bases between them. Germline V lookup: CDR1 LNHDA, CDR2 SQIVND (reference sequence). This CDR3 has 16 residues. V usage is TRBV19 and J usage is TRBJ2-7; tentative D call: TRBD2 (6 bases). The clonotype was recovered from an adult in good health. This specimen consisted of peripheral blood, obtained on day 0 of MenACWY control vaccination. Here the CDR3 reads CASSLETRSDSYEQYF. The CDR3 nucleotides read TGTGCCAGTAGTCTTGAGACTAGATCGGACTCCTACGAGCAGTACTTC.